Listed below are T cell receptor beta chains from one sample, sequenced in a study of tumor-infiltrating lymphocytes in primary liver carcinoma. TCRdb re-called the multiplex PCR reads with MiXCR, one entry per CDR3 protein. The sample carries around 26,000 distinct CDR3 sequences, around 79% recorded once. The sample was liver tumor tissue from sampling region 3. Receptors were obtained from a man aged 35 to 55 with primary liver carcinoma and hepatitis B virus infection. Each CDR3 is given with its conserved first and last residue. Each record gives: CDR3 length, clone size, J gene, V gene, D gene, CDR3 protein, CDR3 DNA. The D gene is left open where the match is weak. Size is stated for part of the rows, as once, few or many counts, or as a class when the clone is expanded.

length: 15; size: few; J: TRBJ1-4; V: TRBV7-9; D: NA; CDR3: CASSFQGPGNEKLFF; DNA: TGTGCCAGCAGCTTCCAGGGGCCGGGTAATGAAAAACTGTTTTTT
length: 14; size: NA; J: TRBJ2-1; V: TRBV5-5; D: TRBD1; CDR3: CASSPGQGSNEQFF; DNA: TGTGCCAGCAGCCCTGGACAGGGTTCCAATGAGCAGTTCTTC
length: 13; size: NA; J: TRBJ2-7; V: TRBV10-3; D: TRBD2; CDR3: CAIKAGTPDEQYF; DNA: TGTGCCATCAAAGCGGGGACTCCCGACGAACAGTACTTC
length: 14; size: medium-sized; J: TRBJ2-3; V: TRBV10-3; D: TRBD2; CDR3: CAISDVAGSDTQYF; DNA: TGTGCCATCAGTGACGTAGCGGGATCAGATACGCAGTATTTT
length: 14; size: NA; J: TRBJ2-7; V: TRBV4-3; D: NA; CDR3: CANSQERSTYEQYF; DNA: TGTGCCAACAGCCAAGAAAGATCCACCTACGAGCAGTACTTC
length: 12; size: NA; J: TRBJ2-3; V: TRBV11-2; D: NA; CDR3: CVSSTSTGTQYF; DNA: TGTGTCAGCAGCACCAGCACAGGTACGCAGTATTTT
length: 13; size: few; J: TRBJ1-6; V: TRBV6-6; D: NA; CDR3: CAGRSSYNSPLHF; DNA: TGTGCCGGTCGGAGCTCCTATAATTCACCCCTCCACTTT
length: 15; size: NA; J: TRBJ2-3; V: TRBV11-2; D: TRBD2; CDR3: CVSSIGTSGTYTQYF; DNA: TGTGTCAGCAGCATCGGGACTAGCGGCACATATACGCAGTATTTT
length: 17; size: many; J: TRBJ2-3; V: TRBV2; D: TRBD2; CDR3: CASSETLAGGGTDTQYF; DNA: TGTGCCAGCAGTGAAACCTTAGCGGGAGGGGGCACAGATACGCAGTATTTT
length: 15; size: NA; J: TRBJ2-2; V: TRBV9; D: NA; CDR3: CASSVRQEPTGELFF; DNA: TGTGCCAGCAGCGTCAGACAGGAACCCACCGGGGAGCTGTTTTTT
length: 14; size: NA; J: TRBJ2-1; V: TRBV6-2/TRBV6-3; D: NA; CDR3: CASKGRTDYNEQIF; DNA: TGTGCCAGCAAGGGCAGGACTGACTACAATGAGCAGATCTTC
length: 16; size: NA; J: TRBJ1-2; V: TRBV5-5; D: NA; CDR3: CASSLRPAIGILGCTF; DNA: TGTGCCAGCAGCCTTCGACCGGCTATTGGAATACTTGGCTGCACCTTC
length: 18; size: NA; J: TRBJ2-4; V: TRBV12-3/TRBV12-4; D: NA; CDR3: CVSSLWGGANIAKNIQYF; DNA: TGTGTCAGCAGTTTATGGGGTGGGGCGAACATAGCTAAAAACATTCAGTACTTC
length: 16; size: NA; J: TRBJ2-7; V: TRBV5-4; D: NA; CDR3: CVSSLSTGPDSYEQYF; DNA: TGTGTTAGCAGCTTGTCTACGGGTCCCGACTCCTACGAGCAGTACTTC
length: 13; size: NA; J: TRBJ2-1; V: TRBV5-1; D: NA; CDR3: CARNSRERRLRLF; DNA: TGCGCCAGAAATAGTCGGGAGAGGCGACTGAGGCTCTTC
length: 14; size: NA; J: TRBJ2-1; V: TRBV6-1; D: NA; CDR3: CASSERGGQKEQFF; DNA: TGTGCCAGCAGTGAAAGGGGGGGACAGAAAGAGCAATTCTTC
length: 14; size: NA; J: TRBJ2-1; V: TRBV7-3; D: NA; CDR3: CASSPPGAYNEQFF; DNA: TGTGCCAGCAGCCCCCCTGGCGCTTACAATGAGCAGTTCTTC
length: 13; size: NA; J: TRBJ2-3; V: TRBV6-2/TRBV6-3; D: NA; CDR3: CASRRSGTSTQYF; DNA: TGTGCCAGCCGTCGGAGCGGGACAAGTACGCAGTATTTT
length: 12; size: once; J: TRBJ2-7; V: TRBV6-1; D: NA; CDR3: CARSQLGYEQYF; DNA: TGTGCCAGAAGTCAACTGGGATACGAGCAGTACTTC
length: 14; size: NA; J: TRBJ1-3; V: TRBV5-6; D: NA; CDR3: CISSNDPARNTIYF; DNA: TGTATCAGCAGTAACGACCCAGCCAGAAACACCATATATTTT
length: 13; size: many; J: TRBJ2-7; V: TRBV29-1; D: NA; CDR3: CSVVDRSSYEQYF; DNA: TGCAGCGTTGTCGACAGGAGCTCCTACGAGCAGTACTTC
length: 15; size: once; J: TRBJ1-5; V: TRBV12-3/TRBV12-4; D: NA; CDR3: CTSSFGQGSNQSQHF; DNA: TGTACCAGCAGTTTTGGACAAGGAAGCAATCAGTCCCAGCATTTT
length: 15; size: many; J: TRBJ2-3; V: TRBV11-3; D: NA; CDR3: CASSLEGRPGDTQYF; DNA: TGTGCCAGCAGCCTAGAGGGACGCCCCGGAGATACGCAGTATTTT
length: 16; size: few; J: TRBJ2-3; V: TRBV9; D: TRBD2; CDR3: CASSVLAGGSTDTQYF; DNA: TGTGCCAGCAGCGTCCTAGCGGGAGGAAGCACAGATACGCAGTATTTT
length: 15; size: many; J: TRBJ2-7; V: TRBV6-5; D: NA; CDR3: CASRKKLEAMGERYF; DNA: TGTGCCAGCAGAAAAAAGCTGGAGGCCATGGGTGAGCGGTACTTC
length: 16; size: NA; J: TRBJ2-5; V: TRBV11-2; D: NA; CDR3: CASSQTPCGEKETQYF; DNA: TGTGCCAGCAGCCAGACTCCTTGCGGGGAGAAAGAGACCCAGTATTTC
length: 14; size: NA; J: TRBJ1-1; V: TRBV12-3/TRBV12-4; D: NA; CDR3: CASSFQGMNIEASF; DNA: TGCGCCAGCAGCTTCCAGGGGATGAACATTGAAGCTTCCTTT
length: 16; size: NA; J: TRBJ2-5; V: TRBV11-2; D: NA; CDR3: CASSQTPGVGKEIRYF; DNA: TGTGCCAGCAGTCAAACTCCTGGCGTGGGGAAAGAGATCCGGTACTTC
length: 17; size: many; J: TRBJ2-1; V: TRBV24-1; D: TRBD2; CDR3: CATSDLEGASGISEQFF; DNA: TGTGCCACCAGTGATTTAGAAGGGGCTAGCGGGATAAGTGAGCAGTTCTTC